This T cell receptor beta chain emerged from a study of CD8+ T cells in alopecia areata. Study findings and constraints: Scalp samples also yield sequences of resident alphabeta T cells from normal skin. Scalp lesions, especially in alopecia totalis/universalis, had higher clonality than normal scalp.

V gave up 1 base and J gave up 1 base, with 4 bases separating them. Germline-derived CDR1 and CDR2 are SGHDN and FVKESK. The CDR3 runs 13 residues. Alopecia areata patients gave lesional scalp punch biopsies and peripheral blood samples. Cell sorting on a FACSAria was used to separate CD4+ and CD8+ T cells from the PBMCs. This clone showed up just a few times. Its antigen is not identified. Following extraction, RNA underwent reverse transcription to cDNA, which served as the sequencing template. Profiled with immunoSEQ multiplex PCR; TCRdb holds only in-frame clones, not every one. The table includes some 22,000 clones, 52% detected once.

Sequenced: NKG2D-high CD8+ T cells sorted from blood. This chain joins TRBV14 and TRBJ2-5; unclear D gene. The sequence was obtained from a human donor with alopecia areata. As DNA, the CDR3 is TGTGCCAGCAGCCAAGGGGCCCAAGAGACCCAGTACTTC. This codes for CASSQGAQETQYF.